Listed below are T cell receptor beta chains from one sample, sequenced in a study of OX40 agonist ivuxolimab in advanced cancers. Repertoires were generated with immunoSEQ multiplex PCR, while TCRdb's copy carries only in-frame clones and drops some. The table lists nearly 80,000 clones, about nine tenths of them singletons. The source was CD4+ or CD8+ T cells sorted from blood, collected in a trial of the OX40 agonist ivuxolimab. The origin of the receptors is an adult with an advanced solid tumor such as melanoma, head and neck, liver or kidney cancer. The CDR3 runs from the conserved cysteine through the conserved F or W. The D gene is left open where the match is weak. Size tells how often a clone was seen (once, few, many) or the class of an expanded clone, and some rows leave it out.

j_call clone_size d_call v_call cdr3_aa cdr3_nt
TRBJ2-2 . TRBD2 TRBV6-5 CASSSKAGGSGELFF TGTGCCAGCAGTTCGAAAGCGGGGGGTTCCGGGGAGCTGTTTTTT
TRBJ1-1 . . TRBV4-1 CASSQGLLQGQNTEAFF TGCGCCAGCAGCCAAGGGTTGCTGCAGGGGCAGAACACTGAAGCTTTCTTT
TRBJ1-2 . . TRBV5-1 CASSFQYGGPYGYTF TGCGCCAGCAGCTTCCAGTATGGGGGGCCCTATGGCTACACCTTC
TRBJ1-6 . . TRBV5-6 CASSLFPVSASPLHF TGTGCCAGCAGCCTGTTTCCGGTTTCGGCTTCACCCCTCCACTTT
TRBJ2-2 . . TRBV7-2 CASRSMGSLAGELFF TGTGCCAGCAGGTCCATGGGCAGTCTGGCGGGGGAGCTGTTTTTT
TRBJ1-6 . . TRBV18 CASSPKASPLHF TGTGCCAGCTCACCAAAGGCTTCACCCCTCCACTTT
TRBJ2-7 . . TRBV10-3 CAISEGNEQYF TGTGCCATCAGTGAGGGGAACGAGCAGTACTTC
TRBJ1-6 . . TRBV9 CASSVVPDSYNSPLHF TGTGCCAGCAGCGTAGTCCCAGACTCCTATAATTCACCCCTCCACTTT
TRBJ1-4 once TRBD1 TRBV5-1 CASTLGQGAEKLFF TGCGCCAGCACCCTCGGACAGGGGGCTGAAAAACTGTTTTTT
TRBJ2-5 once . TRBV18 CASSPNQGRETQYF TGTGCCAGCTCCCCCAACCAGGGAAGGGAGACCCAGTACTTC
TRBJ2-5 . . TRBV7-6 CASRQGKEGETQYF TGTGCCAGCAGACAGGGGAAGGAGGGAGAGACCCAGTACTTC
TRBJ1-2 . . TRBV27 CASRMGGQNGYTF TGTGCCAGCAGAATGGGGGGCCAGAATGGCTACACCTTC
TRBJ1-3 . . TRBV6-1 CASLLDASSGNTIYF TGTGCCAGCCTTCTCGACGCGAGCTCTGGAAACACCATATATTTT
TRBJ2-3 . . TRBV29-1 CSVELSGTSTDTQYF TGCAGCGTTGAATTATCGGGAACGAGCACAGATACGCAGTATTTT
TRBJ2-7 . TRBD2 TRBV18 CASSPRGAGTRTYGEQYF TGTGCCAGCTCACCAAGGGGAGCGGGGACGAGGACCTACGGCGAGCAGTACTTC
TRBJ2-5 . . TRBV5-1 CASSLSGQWETQYF TGCGCCAGCTCTCTCTCGGGACAATGGGAGACCCAGTACTTC
TRBJ2-7 . . TRBV27 CASSLLKVQAPGEQYF TGTGCCAGCAGCCTCCTTAAGGTCCAGGCCCCGGGCGAGCAGTACTTC
TRBJ1-2 . TRBD1 TRBV19 CASSMDRDRYTF TGTGCCAGTAGTATGGACAGGGATCGCTACACCTTC
TRBJ2-7 . TRBD1 TRBV27 CASFAGGQGSYEQYF TGTGCCAGCTTCGCCGGGGGACAGGGCTCCTACGAGCAGTACTTC
TRBJ1-4 . . TRBV21-1 CASSNHSAENEKLFF TGTGCCAGCAGCAATCACTCGGCGGAAAATGAAAAACTGTTTTTT
TRBJ2-5 . . TRBV19 CASSPQDNPFETQYF TGTGCCAGTAGTCCACAGGACAATCCTTTTGAGACCCAGTACTTC
TRBJ1-2 . TRBD1 TRBV18 CASSRDTGDGYTF TGTGCCAGCTCACGTGACACAGGGGATGGCTACACCTTC
TRBJ1-5 . TRBD1 TRBV10-2 CASQDRGGNQPQHF TGCGCCAGCCAGGACAGGGGAGGCAATCAGCCCCAGCATTTT
TRBJ2-1 . . TRBV7-9 CASSLTPSSYNEQFF TGTGCCAGCAGCCTCACTCCGAGCTCCTACAATGAGCAGTTCTTC
TRBJ2-7 . TRBD1 TRBV7-8 CASSFPLTGVLDEQYF TGTGCCAGCAGCTTCCCCCTGACAGGGGTTCTGGACGAGCAGTACTTC
TRBJ2-3 . TRBD2 TRBV7-9 CAPRAGVNTDTQYF TGTGCCCCGCGGGCGGGGGTGAACACAGATACGCAGTATTTT
TRBJ1-1 . . TRBV15 CATSKNLMNTEAFF TGTGCCACCAGTAAGAATCTCATGAACACTGAAGCTTTCTTT
TRBJ2-2 . . TRBV6-5 CASSYFWTETGELFF TGTGCCAGCAGTTACTTCTGGACTGAGACCGGGGAGCTGTTTTTT
TRBJ2-3 once . TRBV5-6 CASSLVGVGSDTQYF TGTGCCAGCAGCTTGGTCGGGGTAGGTTCAGATACGCAGTATTTT
TRBJ1-5 . TRBD1 TRBV28 CASSSEGDRGNPQHF TGTGCCAGCAGTTCTGAAGGCGACAGGGGGAACCCCCAGCATTTT
TRBJ2-7 . . TRBV14 CASSPRGNSEQYF TGTGCCAGCAGCCCCAGGGGTAATAGCGAGCAGTACTTC
TRBJ2-3 . . TRBV15 CATSRDQGGDTQYF TGTGCCACCAGCAGAGATCAAGGCGGGGATACGCAGTATTTT
TRBJ2-2 . . TRBV5-1 CASGRRQGLTGELFF TGCGCCAGCGGACGTCGGCAGGGATTGACCGGGGAGCTGTTTTTT
TRBJ1-1 . TRBD1 TRBV5-3 CARSKDRDCPEAFF TGTGCCAGAAGCAAGGACAGGGACTGTCCTGAAGCTTTCTTT
TRBJ2-3 once . TRBV10-1 CASSADSTDTQYF TGCGCCAGCAGTGCCGACAGCACAGATACGCAGTATTTT
TRBJ1-2 . . TRBV28 CASSFNYYGYTF TGTGCCAGCAGTTTCAACTACTATGGCTACACCTTC
TRBJ1-3 . . TRBV29-1 CSVARTLSGNTIYF TGCAGCGTTGCCAGGACGCTCTCTGGAAACACCATATATTTT
TRBJ2-7 . TRBD1 TRBV7-9 CASSPRVGQGPYEQYF TGTGCCAGCAGCCCCAGGGTTGGACAGGGACCCTACGAGCAGTACTTC
TRBJ2-6 . TRBD1 TRBV13 CASSQERDRERILTF TGTGCCAGCAGCCAAGAACGGGACAGGGAAAGAATCCTGACTTTC
TRBJ1-6 . . TRBV6-5 CASSQWADNSPLHF TGTGCCAGCAGTCAGTGGGCAGATAATTCACCCCTCCACTTT
TRBJ1-6 . . TRBV7-9 CASSFSNLGSPLHF TGTGCCAGCAGCTTTTCAAACCTCGGTTCACCCCTCCACTTT
TRBJ2-3 . TRBD2 TRBV5-1 CASSTFAGGPTFTDTQYF TGCGCCAGCAGCACCTTCGCGGGGGGGCCTACTTTCACAGATACGCAGTATTTT
TRBJ2-1 . . TRBV7-2 CASSTYLGEQFF TGTGCCAGCAGCACGTACCTCGGTGAGCAGTTCTTC
TRBJ1-1 . TRBD1 TRBV19 CASSRAVGTGVFAEAFF TGTGCCAGTAGTAGAGCCGTGGGGACAGGGGTTTTCGCTGAAGCTTTCTTT
TRBJ2-7 . TRBD2 TRBV5-1 CASSLAPSGDLYEQYF TGCGCCAGCAGCTTGGCCCCTAGCGGGGACCTCTACGAGCAGTACTTC
TRBJ1-5 . . TRBV19 CASSFKGGQPQHF TGTGCCAGTAGTTTTAAGGGGGGTCAGCCCCAGCATTTT
TRBJ2-1 . TRBD1 TRBV2 CASIPGQDTNEQFF TGTGCCAGCATTCCGGGACAGGACACCAATGAGCAGTTCTTC
TRBJ1-2 . . TRBV28 CASSSGSGYTF TGTGCCAGCAGTTCGGGATCGGGCTACACCTTC
TRBJ1-5 . . TRBV2 CASSAAGRSNQPQHF TGTGCCAGCAGTGCGGCAGGGAGGAGCAATCAGCCCCAGCATTTT
TRBJ1-4 . . TRBV6-6 CASSYDVTANEKLFF TGTGCCAGCAGTTACGACGTGACAGCGAATGAAAAACTGTTTTTT
TRBJ2-4 . . TRBV6-1 CASSGRPGNALAKNIQYF TGTGCCAGCAGTGGACGCCCAGGAAATGCTTTAGCCAAAAACATTCAGTACTTC
TRBJ1-1 . . TRBV2 CASAAQTGLNTEAFF TGTGCCAGCGCGGCCCAGACAGGATTGAACACTGAAGCTTTCTTT
TRBJ2-2 . . TRBV6-5 CASSYKRRTNTGELFF TGTGCCAGCAGTTATAAACGGCGTACGAACACCGGGGAGCTGTTTTTT
TRBJ1-3 . . TRBV19 CASRHRGGHGNTIYF TGTGCCAGCCGCCACCGTGGGGGTCATGGAAACACCATATATTTT
TRBJ1-1 . TRBD1 TRBV9 CASSVPTGGNTEAFF TGTGCCAGCAGCGTCCCGACAGGGGGGAACACTGAAGCTTTCTTT
TRBJ1-6 . . TRBV30 CAWSVTSPLYSPLHF TGTGCCTGGAGTGTAACTAGTCCTTTGTATTCACCCCTCCACTTT
TRBJ1-2 . . TRBV6-6 CASSYSQTNYGYTF TGTGCCAGCAGTTACTCCCAAACTAACTATGGCTACACCTTC
TRBJ1-1 few . TRBV25-1 CASSGTSRGNTEAFF TGTGCCAGCAGTGGAACTAGTCGGGGGAACACTGAAGCTTTCTTT
TRBJ2-5 . TRBD1 TRBV5-8 CASSLGQGAETQYF TGTGCCAGCAGCTTGGGACAGGGTGCGGAGACCCAGTACTTC